Reported below is one T cell receptor (beta chain). This sample was taken from a study of blood T cell repertoires in COVID-19. The V gene lost 3 bases and the J gene lost 7 bases, with 9 bases spanning the gap. Germline CDR1 is LNHDA and CDR2 is SQIVND (reference sequence). This CDR3 contains 12 residues. Measured with immunoSEQ multiplex PCR; TCRdb has only the in-frame clones, and not every one. The profile covers roughly 380,000 clones, with about 89% appearing a single time and 1% to 1.5% taken by the ten largest. Sequencing was performed on PBMCs or T cells enriched from blood (not recorded which). The receptor was derived from a man younger than 40 who had recovered from COVID-19. This rearrangement joins TRBV19 to TRBJ1-1; D is perhaps TRBD1 (5 bases). CDR3 DNA: TGTGCCAGTAGTATCACGACAGTTGAAGCTTTCTTT. As protein: CASSITTVEAFF.